This TCR beta chain was observed in a study of cytomegalovirus exposure and HLA in healthy donors. The study's findings and limits: DRB1 had the most TCR associations and HLA-C the fewest, a later analysis found, with rates varying by HLA locus. Listed as cytomegalovirus-associated were 164 TCR beta chains. Sequences of the TCR beta chain were said to predict the HLA-A and HLA-B alleles of most subjects accurately.

The PCR ran on 60 Vbeta and 13 Jbeta primers. The method was immunoSEQ multiplex PCR; TCRdb's version includes in-frame clones alone and lacks a portion of them. Here the sample spans approximately 220,000 clones, about 80% being singletons. Trimming removed 1 base from V and 1 base from J, with 7 bases in between. Germline loops: CDR1 SGHAT, CDR2 FQDESV (reference sequence). CDR3 length: 14 residues. A remark on this clone: The antigen is undetermined.

The sequencing input was PBMCs. The sequence derives from a man between 18 and 29 years old in good health and CMV-seronegative. The V and J genes are TRBV11-1 and TRBJ1-1, with D possibly being TRBD1 (6 bases). The DNA for the CDR3 is TGTGCCAGCAGCTTAGGCAGGGGGAACACTGAAGCTTTCTTT. Its protein product is CASSLGRGNTEAFF.